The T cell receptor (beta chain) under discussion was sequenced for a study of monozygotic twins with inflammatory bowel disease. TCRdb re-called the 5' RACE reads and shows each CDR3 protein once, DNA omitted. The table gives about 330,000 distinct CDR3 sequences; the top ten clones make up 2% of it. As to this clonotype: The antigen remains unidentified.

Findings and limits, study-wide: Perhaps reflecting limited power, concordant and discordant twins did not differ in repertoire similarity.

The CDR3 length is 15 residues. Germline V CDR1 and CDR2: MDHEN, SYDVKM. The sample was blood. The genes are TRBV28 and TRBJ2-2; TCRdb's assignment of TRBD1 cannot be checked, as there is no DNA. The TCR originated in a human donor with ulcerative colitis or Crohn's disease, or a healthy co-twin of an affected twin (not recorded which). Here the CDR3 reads CASRLITGPTGELFF.